The following is a T cell receptor beta chain sequence with its context. The data belong to a study of shared clonotypes between healthy human individuals. About the study: Per donor, three plates held CD4 naive cells, three held CD4 memory, two held CD8 naive and one held CD8 memory.

Execution of the assay was at deep level. Clones were sequenced by immunoSEQ multiplex PCR, and TCRdb holds only the in-frame ones, with some missing. The repertoire includes about 710,000 clones, just under 75% of them detected once, and more than 1.5% sits in the top ten. The sequence was obtained from a woman aged 25 to 45 in good health. Input material: memory CD4+ T cells sorted from blood. As for subset: CD45RA-negative fraction.

CDR3 amino acids: CASSFGTGSYEQYF. CDR3 in DNA: TGTGCCAGCAGTTTCGGGACAGGGTCCTACGAGCAGTACTTC. This chain joins TRBV6-5 and TRBJ2-7, with 9 bases matching TRBD1. Germline V gene data show CDR1 as MNHEY and CDR2 as SVGAGI. V lost 4 bases and J lost 1; bases outside the gene matches: 2. This CDR3 has 14 residues.